This T cell receptor beta chain was profiled in a study of identical twins. The CDR3 is 12 residues long. The V end was cut by 3 bases, the J end by 8 bases, with 7 bases between. Germline CDR1 LGHDT, CDR2 YNNKEL (reference sequence). TCRdb redid the calling of the 5' RACE reads with MiXCR, one entry per CDR3 protein. The sample lists 400,000 to 550,000 distinct CDR3 sequences; roughly an eighth were seen once. This clonotype was observed a handful of times. Its antigen is currently unknown. Study findings and constraints: Monozygotic twins shared more out-of-frame TCR alpha than recombination models predicted.

Each donor (without exception) was a healthy Caucasian. This sample also belongs to another study, concerning yellow fever vaccine responses in identical twins.

The specimen was CD4+ T cells sorted from blood. The clonotype comes from a young woman in good health. The chain couples TRBV3-1 to TRBJ1-4; no definite D call. The CDR3 region is CASSHLGEKLFF. The CDR3 nucleotides are TGTGCCAGCAGCCATCTTGGGGAAAAACTGTTTTTT.